This T cell receptor (beta chain) was recovered during a study of CD8 T cells in ankylosing spondylitis (dated by TCRdb to 2015 to 2018). Study-wide context: The study profiled T cell receptor beta repertoires in healthy donors and ankylosing spondylitis patients to find disease-linked TCR variants. In total, the full study cohort was made up of nearly 110 healthy donors and approximately 24 ankylosing spondylitis patients. Peripheral blood was sampled, and synovial fluid was also collected from ankylosing spondylitis patients. The paper's findings and limits, for the study overall: Some of the motif variants had been reported before in the synovial fluid and blood of reactive arthritis patients, a finding that suggests common disease-initiation mechanisms. The disease-linked clones were reported to be significantly enriched in matched synovial fluid samples from ankylosing spondylitis patients. The disease-linked clones showed a CD8+ phenotype and occurred at relatively low frequencies in peripheral blood. Blood from ankylosing spondylitis patients appeared to be characterized by a TCR beta motif made up of about 8 highly homologous amino acid variants.

Trimming accounts for 6 bases at V and 4 bases at J, while the number of junction bases matched to no gene is 4. According to the germline V gene, CDR1 reads MNHEY and CDR2 reads SVGEGT. The CDR3 starts with the cysteine, ends with the phenylalanine, and has 14 residues. Only the CDR3 portion is preserved as DNA: 42 bases, with reading frame beginning at the first base. The sample was run on an Illumina HiSeq 2500. Quantitative 5'-RACE with molecular barcodes was the method used to prepare the TCR beta libraries. The authors' analysis ran thus. To identify disease-linked TCR variants, a new computational method was used, one built on a probabilistic model of VDJ rearrangement. Through fastp at Q25 and MiXCR, TCRdb rebuilt clones from the public reads, retaining in-frame beta chains. CDR3 protein duplicates are merged, each entry listing the most common genes and DNA. It is TCRdb's table, rather than the study itself, that gives the V and J calls and clone size. Here the sample has 36,000 or so distinct CDR3 sequences; about 6% occur a single time. The ten largest clones represent roughly 12% of the sample.

This clonotype was counted many times. The specificity of this receptor is unknown. No much larger clonotype is one base removed from it; base qualities were not supplied. The chain is made from TRBV6-2 or TRBV6-3 and TRBJ2-3, with 10 bases in between that match TRBD1. Input material: blood, either unsorted or a sorted T cell fraction (not recorded which). The TCR was taken from a male donor with ankylosing spondylitis or in good health (not recorded which). The CDR3 protein sequence reads: CASRGQGYADTQYF. The DNA is TGTGCCAGCAGGGGACAGGGGTACGCAGATACGCAGTATTTT.